The present entry profiles one TCR beta chain with its context. Its antigen is not identified. TCRdb independently ran MiXCR on the 5' RACE reads; one entry per CDR3 protein. The sample has about 750,000 distinct CDR3 sequences, about 20% seen once. The data were obtained in a study of CD8 T cells in ankylosing spondylitis. Study-wide findings and caveats: Disease-linked clones displayed a CD8+ phenotype and appeared relatively rarely in peripheral blood. Characteristic, it appeared, of ankylosing spondylitis blood was a TCR beta motif of seven or eight highly homologous variants.

The CDR3 is 11 amino acids. Trimming stripped 3 bases from V and 2 bases from J, with 4 bases between. Per the germline V gene, CDR1 is SQVTM and CDR2 is ANQGSEA. The genes are TRBV29-1 and TRBJ2-5; the D is unclear. The sequenced material came from blood, either unsorted or a sorted T cell fraction (not recorded which). This clonotype was obtained from a male donor with ankylosing spondylitis. The CDR3 protein is CSVEEQETQYF. DNA for the CDR3: TGCAGCGTTGAGGAGCAAGAGACCCAGTACTTC. The full variable domain, with the rest looked up from reference TRBV29-1 and TRBJ2-5, is SAVISQKPSRDICQRGTSLTIQCQVDSQVTMMFWYRQQPGQSLTLIATANQGSEATYESGFVIDKFPISRPNLTFSTLTVSNMSPEDSSIYLCSVEEQETQYFGPGTRLLVL.